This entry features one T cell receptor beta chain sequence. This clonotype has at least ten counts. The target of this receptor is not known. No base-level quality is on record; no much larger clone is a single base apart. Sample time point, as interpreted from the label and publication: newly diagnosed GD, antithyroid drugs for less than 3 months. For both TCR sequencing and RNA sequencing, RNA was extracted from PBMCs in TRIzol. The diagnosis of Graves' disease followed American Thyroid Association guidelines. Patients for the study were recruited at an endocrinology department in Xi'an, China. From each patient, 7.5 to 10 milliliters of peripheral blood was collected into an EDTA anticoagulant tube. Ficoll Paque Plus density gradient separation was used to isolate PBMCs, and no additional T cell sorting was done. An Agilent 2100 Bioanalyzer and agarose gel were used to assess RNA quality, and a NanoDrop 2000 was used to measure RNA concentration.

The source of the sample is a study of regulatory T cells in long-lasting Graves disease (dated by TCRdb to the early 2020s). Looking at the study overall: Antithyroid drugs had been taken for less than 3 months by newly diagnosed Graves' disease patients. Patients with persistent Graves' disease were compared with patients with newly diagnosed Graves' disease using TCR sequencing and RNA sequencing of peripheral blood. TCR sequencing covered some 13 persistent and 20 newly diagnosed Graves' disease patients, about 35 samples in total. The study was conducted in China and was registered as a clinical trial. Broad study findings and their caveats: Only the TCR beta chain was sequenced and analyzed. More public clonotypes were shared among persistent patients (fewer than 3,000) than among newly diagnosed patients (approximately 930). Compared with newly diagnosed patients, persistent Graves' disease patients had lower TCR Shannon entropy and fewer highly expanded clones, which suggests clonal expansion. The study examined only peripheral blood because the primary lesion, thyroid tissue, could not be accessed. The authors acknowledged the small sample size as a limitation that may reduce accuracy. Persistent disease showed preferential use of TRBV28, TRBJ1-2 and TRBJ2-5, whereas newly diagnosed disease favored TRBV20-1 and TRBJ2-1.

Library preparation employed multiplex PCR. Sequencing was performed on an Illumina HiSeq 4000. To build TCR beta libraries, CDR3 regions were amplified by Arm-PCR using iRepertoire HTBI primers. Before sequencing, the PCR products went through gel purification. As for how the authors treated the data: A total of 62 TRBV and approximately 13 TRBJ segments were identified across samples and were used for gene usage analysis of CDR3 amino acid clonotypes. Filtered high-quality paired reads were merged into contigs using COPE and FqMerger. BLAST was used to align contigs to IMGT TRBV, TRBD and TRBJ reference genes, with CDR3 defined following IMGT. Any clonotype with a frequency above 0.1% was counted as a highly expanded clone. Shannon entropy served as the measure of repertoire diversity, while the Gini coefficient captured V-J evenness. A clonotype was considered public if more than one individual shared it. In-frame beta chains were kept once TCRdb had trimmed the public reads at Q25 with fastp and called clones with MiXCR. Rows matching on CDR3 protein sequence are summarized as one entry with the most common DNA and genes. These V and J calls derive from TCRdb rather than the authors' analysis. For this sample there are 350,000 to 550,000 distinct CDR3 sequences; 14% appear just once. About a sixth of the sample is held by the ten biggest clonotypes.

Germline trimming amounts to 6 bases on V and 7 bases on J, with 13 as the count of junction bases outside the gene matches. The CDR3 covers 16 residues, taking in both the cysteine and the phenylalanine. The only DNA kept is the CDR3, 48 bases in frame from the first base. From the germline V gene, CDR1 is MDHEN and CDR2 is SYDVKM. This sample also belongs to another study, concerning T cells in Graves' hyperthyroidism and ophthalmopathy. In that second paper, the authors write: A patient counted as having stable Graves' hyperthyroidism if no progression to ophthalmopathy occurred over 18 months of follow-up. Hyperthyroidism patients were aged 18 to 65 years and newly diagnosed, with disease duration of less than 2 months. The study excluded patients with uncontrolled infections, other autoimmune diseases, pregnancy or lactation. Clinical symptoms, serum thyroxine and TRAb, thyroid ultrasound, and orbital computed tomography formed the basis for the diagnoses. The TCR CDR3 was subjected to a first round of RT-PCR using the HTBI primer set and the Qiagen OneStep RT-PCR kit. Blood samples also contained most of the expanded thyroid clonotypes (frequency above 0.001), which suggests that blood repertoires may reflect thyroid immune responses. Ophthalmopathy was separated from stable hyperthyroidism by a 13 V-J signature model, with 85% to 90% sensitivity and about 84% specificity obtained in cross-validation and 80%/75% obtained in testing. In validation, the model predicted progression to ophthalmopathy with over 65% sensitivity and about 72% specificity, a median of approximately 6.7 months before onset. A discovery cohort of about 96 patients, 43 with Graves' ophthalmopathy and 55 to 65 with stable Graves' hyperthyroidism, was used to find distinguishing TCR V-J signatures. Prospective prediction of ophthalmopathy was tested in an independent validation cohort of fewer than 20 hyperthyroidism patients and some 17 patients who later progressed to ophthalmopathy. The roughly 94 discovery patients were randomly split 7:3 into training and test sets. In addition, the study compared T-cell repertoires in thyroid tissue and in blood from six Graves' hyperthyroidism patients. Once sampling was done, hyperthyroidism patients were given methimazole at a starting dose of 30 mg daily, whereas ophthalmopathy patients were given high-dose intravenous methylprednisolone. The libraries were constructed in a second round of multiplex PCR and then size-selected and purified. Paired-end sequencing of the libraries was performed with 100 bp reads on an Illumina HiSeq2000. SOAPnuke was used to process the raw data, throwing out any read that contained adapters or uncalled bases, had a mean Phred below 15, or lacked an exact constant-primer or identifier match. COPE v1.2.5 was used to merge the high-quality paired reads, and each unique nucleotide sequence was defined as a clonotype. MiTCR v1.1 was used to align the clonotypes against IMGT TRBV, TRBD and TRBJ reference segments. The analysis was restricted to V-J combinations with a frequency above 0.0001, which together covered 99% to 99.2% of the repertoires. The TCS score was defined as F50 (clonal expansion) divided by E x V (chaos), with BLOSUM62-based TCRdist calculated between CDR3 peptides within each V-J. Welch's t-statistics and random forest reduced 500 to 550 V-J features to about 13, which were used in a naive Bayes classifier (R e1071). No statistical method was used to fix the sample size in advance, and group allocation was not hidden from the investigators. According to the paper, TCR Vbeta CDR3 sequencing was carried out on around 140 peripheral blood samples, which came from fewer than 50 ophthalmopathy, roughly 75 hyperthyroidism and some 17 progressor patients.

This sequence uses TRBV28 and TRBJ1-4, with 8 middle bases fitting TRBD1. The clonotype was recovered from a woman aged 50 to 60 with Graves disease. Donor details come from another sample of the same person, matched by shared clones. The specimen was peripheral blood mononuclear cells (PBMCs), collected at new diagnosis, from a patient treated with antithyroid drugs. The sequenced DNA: TGTGCCAGCAGCTATTCCCCGGACAGGGTCTTTGAAAAACTGTTTTTT. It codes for CASSYSPDRVFEKLFF.